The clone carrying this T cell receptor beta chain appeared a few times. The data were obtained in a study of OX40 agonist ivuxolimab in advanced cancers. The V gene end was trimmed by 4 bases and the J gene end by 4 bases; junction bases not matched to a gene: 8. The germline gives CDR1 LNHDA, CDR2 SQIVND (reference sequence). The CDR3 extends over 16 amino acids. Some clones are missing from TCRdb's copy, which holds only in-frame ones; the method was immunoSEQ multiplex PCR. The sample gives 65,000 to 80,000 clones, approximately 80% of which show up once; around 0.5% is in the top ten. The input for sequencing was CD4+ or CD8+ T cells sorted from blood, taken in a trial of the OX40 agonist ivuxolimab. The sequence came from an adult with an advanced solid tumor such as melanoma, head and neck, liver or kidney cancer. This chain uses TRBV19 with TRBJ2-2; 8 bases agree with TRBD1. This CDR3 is CASSKTGGPGTGELFF. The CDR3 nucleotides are TGTGCCAGTAGTAAAACAGGGGGTCCGGGCACCGGGGAGCTGTTTTTT.